The rows below give T cell receptor beta chains drawn from one sample of a study of T cell responses to AZD1222 COVID-19 vaccine. Clones were read by immunoSEQ multiplex PCR, and TCRdb kept only the in-frame ones, dropping some. The data show about 180,000 clones, about 93% seen once. Sequenced material: peripheral blood, taken 28 days after the second dose of the MenACWY control vaccine. The source of these receptors is an adult who received the MenACWY meningococcal vaccine as a control. CDR3s include the opening cysteine and the closing phenylalanine or tryptophan. The D gene is left open where the match is weak.

d_gene	j_gene	len	v_gene	CDR3nt	CDR3aa
TRBD1	TRBJ1-6	13	TRBV19	TGTGCCAGTAGTCAGGGGGGAGTATCACCCCTCCACTTT	CASSQGGVSPLHF
NA	TRBJ2-3	15	TRBV11-3	TGTGCCAGCAGCTCCAACTGGGTTAGCACAGATACGCAGTATTTT	CASSSNWVSTDTQYF
TRBD1	TRBJ2-2	13	TRBV7-9	TGTGCCAGCAGCGCACAGGGGACCGGGGAGCTGTTTTTT	CASSAQGTGELFF
NA	TRBJ1-5	13	TRBV12-3/TRBV12-4	TGTGCCAGCAGTGCGTCTCCCAATCAGCCCCAGCATTTT	CASSASPNQPQHF
TRBD1	TRBJ1-4	15	TRBV5-1	TGCGCCAGCAGCTTGATGGGACAGGGGAATGAAAAACTGTTTTTT	CASSLMGQGNEKLFF
NA	TRBJ1-1	13	TRBV5-4	TGTGCCATATCCCGGGACGGTTACACTGAAGCTTTCTTT	CAISRDGYTEAFF
TRBD1	TRBJ2-2	16	TRBV4-1	TGCGCCAGCAGCCACTCGGGACAGAAGAACACCGGGGAGCTGTTTTTT	CASSHSGQKNTGELFF
NA	TRBJ1-2	13	TRBV6-6	TGTGCCAGCAGCCAGGACAGTTCCTATGGCTACACCTTC	CASSQDSSYGYTF
NA	TRBJ2-5	15	TRBV5-6	TGTGCCAGCAGCTTCCAGGGAGGGGGCCTAGAGACCCAGTACTTC	CASSFQGGGLETQYF
NA	TRBJ1-2	9	TRBV30	TGTGGGCAGGGCTATGGCTACACCTTC	CGQGYGYTF
NA	TRBJ1-3	15	TRBV19	TGTGCCAGTAGCCTTCCCGGGGGACCTGGAAACACCATATATTTT	CASSLPGGPGNTIYF
NA	TRBJ1-2	11	TRBV29-1	TGCAGCGTTTTGGGGAACTATGGCTACACCTTC	CSVLGNYGYTF
NA	TRBJ1-1	12	TRBV4-3	TGCGCCAGCAGCCAAGAAGGAGTTGAAGCTTTCTTT	CASSQEGVEAFF
TRBD2	TRBJ2-1	18	TRBV4-1	TGCGCCAGCAGCCTCGGGACTAGCGGGGGCCACTCCTACAATGAGCAGTTCTTC	CASSLGTSGGHSYNEQFF
TRBD2	TRBJ2-5	15	TRBV4-1	TGCGCCAGCAGCCACCGTATAGCGGGGACGGAGACCCAGTACTTC	CASSHRIAGTETQYF
TRBD1	TRBJ1-1	14	TRBV3-1/TRBV3-2	TGTGCCAGCAGCCACGGACAGGCCGGTGCTGAAGCTTTCTTT	CASSHGQAGAEAFF
NA	TRBJ1-1	13	TRBV25-1	TGTGCCAGCAAGGGACACCTGAACACTGAAGCTTTCTTT	CASKGHLNTEAFF
NA	TRBJ1-1	15	TRBV3-1/TRBV3-2	TGTGCCAGCAGCCATCAGGGGTATCGGAACACTGAAGCTTTCTTT	CASSHQGYRNTEAFF
TRBD1	TRBJ1-2	15	TRBV20-1	TGCAGTGCTAGTTCCGGGACAGAGCTTAACTATGGCTACACCTTC	CSASSGTELNYGYTF
NA	TRBJ1-2	14	TRBV5-1	TGCGCCAGCAGCCCCGGAACAGGGAACTATGGCTACACCTTC	CASSPGTGNYGYTF
NA	TRBJ1-2	13	TRBV2	TGTGCCAGCAGTGCAATAAGGGACTATGGCTACACCTTC	CASSAIRDYGYTF
NA	TRBJ1-6	13	TRBV3-1/TRBV3-2	TGTGCCAGCAGCCAAGAGGGGTTTTCACCCCTCCACTTT	CASSQEGFSPLHF
NA	TRBJ2-5	14	TRBV5-8	TGTGCCAGCAGCTTGGCCGCATCCCGGGAGACCCAGTACTTC	CASSLAASRETQYF
NA	TRBJ1-1	11	TRBV30	TGTGCCTGGGGACAGAGGGCTGAAGCTTTCTTT	CAWGQRAEAFF
NA	TRBJ2-7	14	TRBV5-1	TGCGCCAGCAGCAACAGGGCAACTATCGACGAGCAGTACTTC	CASSNRATIDEQYF
TRBD2	TRBJ2-5	16	TRBV7-2	TGTGCCAGCAGCCCGGGACTAGCGGGGGCTCAAGAGACCCAGTACTTC	CASSPGLAGAQETQYF
NA	TRBJ2-7	13	TRBV28	TGTGCCAGCAGTTCCGGGAATTACTACGAGCAGTACTTC	CASSSGNYYEQYF